The present T cell receptor (beta chain) was sequenced within a study of technical replicates of blood from several donors. CDR3 length: 17 amino acids. Losses at the gene ends were 2 bases for V and 1 base for J; bases not matched to a gene: 10. CDR1 is LNHDA and CDR2 is SQIVND in the germline V gene (reference sequence). TCRdb's table, derived via immunoSEQ multiplex PCR, lists solely in-frame clones and lacks some. Among about 70,000 clones listed, approximately 97% were seen once. The sequencing sample was made of T cells isolated from PBMCs. This sequence was found in a human donor in good health. The chain carries TRBV19 and TRBJ1-1; 7 nucleotides line up with TRBD1. The CDR3 sequence is CASSIRRGGGPNTEAFF. CDR3 nucleotides: TGTGCCAGTAGTATACGCCGAGGAGGGGGCCCGAACACTGAAGCTTTCTTT.